A single sample is the source of the 29 T cell receptor beta chains below, sequenced in a study of Graves' ophthalmopathy and Graves' hyperthyroidism. RNA transcripts yielded amplified TCR beta CDR3 regions. RT-PCR was first run with HTBI primers, then multiplex PCR in a second round. MiXCR was run by TCRdb on the multiplex PCR reads, yielding one entry per CDR3 protein. The sample has approximately 700,000 distinct CDR3 sequences; roughly 41% are singletons. The sample consisted of peripheral blood. The receptors were gathered from an adult man with Graves' ophthalmopathy.

About this clonotype itself: The junction differs from germline at one of its ends, possibly a read error. The V and J genes are TRBV24-1 and TRBJ1-5; D is possibly TRBD1 (5 bases). In germline, CDR1 is KGHDR, CDR2 SFDVKD. CDR3 length: 15 amino acids. The CDR3 DNA reads as TGTGCCAGCAGTTTATTCGGTGGGGCGCTTCAGCCCCAGCATTTT. Translation: CASSLFGGALQPQHF.

This chain links TRBV12-3 or TRBV12-4 with TRBJ2-7; D gene uncertain. The CDR3 has 15 amino acids. Trimming pared 2 bases from V and 2 bases from J, leaving 13 bases between. The CDR3 region has the DNA TGTGCCAGCAGTTTACGGTCTGGTGAGGCCTACGAGCAGTACTTC. Translation gives CASSLRSGEAYEQYF.

As for this clonotype: A much larger clone sits a single nucleotide away, making a read error possible. V is TRBV24-1 and J is TRBJ2-2, with 7 bases that match TRBD1. CDR3 size: 15 residues. CDR1 and CDR2 (germline): KGHDR, SFDVKD. CDR3: CASSDSGQSTGELFF. Written as DNA, the CDR3 is TGTGCCTCCAGTGATTCGGGACAGAGCACCGGGGAGCTGTTTTTT.

The V and J genes are TRBV19 and TRBJ2-7; D is unresolved. Trimming left V 3 bases short and J 0 bases short, with 9 bases between. CDR1 and CDR2 (germline): LNHDA, SQIVND (reference sequence). This CDR3 region has 14 residues. The CDR3 DNA is TGTGCCAGTAGTATCACCGTAAGCTCCTACGAGCAGTACTTC. Translation gives CASSITVSSYEQYF.

This clonotype was counted only a few times. V and J are TRBV4-1 and TRBJ1-3; D gene ambiguous. This CDR3 contains 14 residues. V shed 6 bases and J shed 7 bases, with 16 bases lying between them. Per the germline V gene, CDR1 is MGHRA and CDR2 is YSYEKL. CDR3 region: CASSQLGPSNTIYF. CDR3 in DNA: TGCGCCAGCAGTCAGCTTGGCCCCTCGAACACCATATATTTT.

The chain joins TRBV20-1 to TRBJ2-7; TRBD1 agrees at 8 bases. With V trimmed by 1 base and J by 3 bases, 11 bases remained unmatched. Germline V gene lookup returns CDR1 DFQATT and CDR2 SNEGSKA (reference sequence). This CDR3 comprises 16 residues. CDR3 DNA sequence: TGCAGTGCTAGAGCTACCGGGACAGGTCTTTTCTACGAGCAGTACTTC. Translated, it gives CSARATGTGLFYEQYF.

There are many counts of this clonotype. This chain joins TRBV15 and TRBJ2-5; D tentatively reads TRBD1 or TRBD2 (5 bases each). The CDR3 totals 15 residues. The V end lost 0 bases, the J end lost 2 bases, and 10 bases lay between the germline ends. CDR1 is LNHNV, CDR2 YYDKDF, per germline (reference sequence). The CDR3 reads CATSRDRDLQETQYF. The CDR3 nucleotides are TGTGCCACCAGCAGAGATCGGGACCTGCAAGAGACCCAGTACTTC.

This clonotype was detected ten times or more. The chain uses TRBV9 and TRBJ1-2; 9 positions match TRBD1. With V trimmed by 3 bases and J by 4 bases, 7 bases remained unmatched. Germline CDR1 is SGDLS and CDR2 is YYNGEE. The CDR3 spans 15 residues. The CDR3, as DNA: TGTGCCAGCAGCGCGGGACAGGGAAGATTCTATGGCTACACCTTC. Protein product: CASSAGQGRFYGYTF. The full variable domain, rest sourced from reference TRBV9 and TRBJ1-2, is DSGVTQTPKHLITATGQRVTLRCSPRSGDLSVYWYQQSLDQGLQFLIQYYNGEERAKGNILERFSAQQFPDLHSELNLSSLELGDSALYFCASSAGQGRFYGYTFGSGTRLTVV.

The J gene is TRBJ2-1, the V gene TRBV25-1, with D unclear. CDR3 size: 13 residues. CDR1 is MGHDK, CDR2 SYGVNS, per germline. The germline V and J ends were trimmed by 7 bases and 4 bases, with 11 bases remaining between them. DNA of the CDR3: TGTGCCAGCATCCCCGTCGGGTACAATGAGCAGTTCTTC. It yields the protein CASIPVGYNEQFF.

V usage is TRBV2 and J usage is TRBJ2-7; TRBD2 agrees at 11 bases. The CDR3 contains 19 residues. CDR1 is SNHLY, CDR2 FYNNEI, per germline. V was pared by 6 bases and J by 3 bases, with 19 bases of the junction left unmatched. The CDR3 bases are TGTGCCAGCAGGACAGGACAGACTAGCGGGAAGGGGGTCTTCTACGAGCAGTACTTC. Translated, it gives CASRTGQTSGKGVFYEQYF. The full variable domain, in which reference TRBV2 and TRBJ2-7 provide the parts outside the CDR3, is EPEVTQTPSHQVTQMGQEVILRCVPISNHLYFYWYRQILGQKVEFLVSFYNNEISEKSEIFDDQFSVERPDGSNFTLKIRSTKLEDSAMYFCASRTGQTSGKGVFYEQYFGPGTRLTVT.

The chain joins TRBV6-1 to TRBJ2-5, with no clear D. The CDR3 is made up of 14 amino acids. The ends were cut back, 0 bases at V and 5 bases at J, with 10 bases in the middle. Per germline, CDR1 MNHNS and CDR2 SASEGT. CDR3 bases: TGTGCCAGCAGTGAAGCGGTGGGCTGGGAGACCCAGTACTTC. Its translation is CASSEAVGWETQYF.

The rearrangement links TRBV29-1 to TRBJ1-4, with D possibly TRBD1 on 5 matching bases. There are 14 residues in the CDR3. Germline V gives CDR1 SQVTM, CDR2 ANQGSEA. V lost 8 bases and J 6 bases, leaving 19 bases between the germline ends. CDR3: CSSDRGMGDEKLFF. In nucleotides, the CDR3 is TGCAGCAGTGACAGAGGCATGGGTGATGAAAAACTGTTTTTT.

Only a few counts were recorded for this clonotype. The J gene is TRBJ1-5, the V gene TRBV20-1; no firm D call. Germline V CDR1 and CDR2: DFQATT, SNEGSKA (reference sequence). V was clipped by 3 bases and J by 0 bases, with 6 bases between them. This CDR3 is 13 amino acids long. The CDR3 DNA reads TGCAGTGCTAGGGGGTATAGCAATCAGCCCCAGCATTTT. It codes for CSARGYSNQPQHF.

This clonotype was counted only a few times. This chain joins TRBV24-1 and TRBJ2-5; 8 bases fit TRBD1. V dropped 1 base and J dropped 0; count of bases not matched to a gene: 6. CDR1 KGHDR and CDR2 SFDVKD come from the germline V gene. The CDR3 runs to 17 residues. CDR3 loop: CATSDFSQGAYQETQYF. As DNA, the CDR3 is TGTGCCACCAGTGATTTTAGTCAGGGGGCCTACCAAGAGACCCAGTACTTC.

This clonotype has just a few counts. The chain carries TRBV9 and TRBJ2-7, with D perhaps assigned TRBD1 or TRBD2 (5 bases each). Germline CDR1 reads SGDLS; CDR2 reads YYNGEE. V was clipped by 6 bases and J by 3 bases, with 16 bases between them. This CDR3 has 14 amino acids. CDR3 DNA: TGTGCCAGCAACGCCGGGACGTCGGACTACGAGCAGTACTTC. Translated: CASNAGTSDYEQYF.

In its sample, this clonotype was seen a few times. This chain uses TRBV20-1 with TRBJ1-5; TRBD1 matches at 8 bases. CDR1 and CDR2 from the germline V gene are DFQATT and SNEGSKA (reference sequence). V gave up 2 bases and J gave up 3 bases; unmatched junction bases: 3. The CDR3 loop spans 14 amino acids. This CDR3 reads CSARSDRANQPQHF. CDR3 DNA sequence: TGCAGTGCTAGATCGGACAGGGCCAATCAGCCCCAGCATTTT.

In the case of this clonotype: No DNA is shown, since the ends of the CDR3 on it are uncertain; the CDR3 is the one TCRdb lists. The chain carries TRBV15 and TRBJ2-2. Inclusive of both ends, the CDR3 amounts to 18 amino acids. Germline CDR1 LNHNV, CDR2 YYDKDF (reference sequence). The CDR3 here is CATSIYLCSVSYTGELFF.

The table lists this clonotype with a count of one. A much larger clonotype is one base distant, so this may be a read error. The CDR3 does not close with the conserved phenylalanine or tryptophan, likely indicating a read error. V gene TRBV14 combines with J gene TRBJ1-2; 7 bases match TRBD1. Trimming at V came to 5 bases and at J to 2 bases, leaving 11 bases not matched to a gene. Germline values: CDR1 SGHDN, CDR2 FVKESK. The CDR3 contains 16 residues. CDR3 sequence: CASSLRSGQSNYGYTL. CDR3 sequence (DNA): TGTGCCAGCAGCTTACGTTCGGGACAGTCCAACTATGGCTACACCCTC.

This clonotype was found many times. The chain combines TRBV7-9 with TRBJ1-4; 9 bases line up with TRBD1. This CDR3 has 17 amino acids. Germline V gene lookup returns CDR1 SEHNR and CDR2 FQNEAQ (reference sequence). J gave up 7 bases and V 5 bases, and 14 bases lay outside the gene matches. The DNA of the CDR3 is TGTGCCAGCAGCGGCAACTATGGGGGGACAGGGAGTGAAAAACTGTTTTTT. Translating it yields CASSGNYGGTGSEKLFF. Full variable domain (rest looked up from reference TRBV7-9 and TRBJ1-4): DTGVSQNPRHKITKRGQNVTFRCDPISEHNRLYWYRQTLGQGPEFLTYFQNEAQLEKSRLLSDRFSAERPKGSFSTLEIQRTEQGDSAMYLCASSGNYGGTGSEKLFFGSGTQLSVL.

Comment on this clonotype: This may arise from a read error, as a much more abundant clone is one base away. V gene TRBV2 combines with J gene TRBJ1-3, with D perhaps matching TRBD1 (5 bases). The V end was cut by 9 bases, the J end by 2 bases, with 11 bases between. The V gene's germline CDR1 is SNHLY and CDR2 FYNNEI. This CDR3 contains 13 residues. CDR3 region: CASDQGPGNTIYF. The CDR3 DNA sequence: TGTGCCAGTGACCAGGGTCCTGGAAACACCATATATTTT. Variable domain in full (rest from reference TRBV2 and TRBJ1-3): EPEVTQTPSHQVTQMGQEVILRCVPISNHLYFYWYRQILGQKVEFLVSFYNNEISEKSEIFDDQFSVERPDGSNFTLKIRSTKLEDSAMYFCASDQGPGNTIYFGEGSWLTVV.

There are a few counts of this clonotype. The V gene is TRBV14, the J gene TRBJ2-7; unclear D gene. The CDR3 consists of 13 residues. The germline V gene has CDR1 SGHDN and CDR2 FVKESK. Trimming cost V 1 base and J 2 bases, with 6 bases left between them. CDR3: CASSQVGAYEQYF. The CDR3 DNA reads TGTGCCAGCAGCCAAGTTGGGGCCTACGAGCAGTACTTC.

The CDR3 here is CASSLGGSAWGETQYF. Here the CDR3 DNA reads TGTGCCAGCAGCTTAGGGGGTTCGGCCTGGGGGGAGACCCAGTACTTC. V is TRBV7-2 and J is TRBJ2-5; D is possibly TRBD1 or TRBD2 (5 bases each). The germline V and J ends were trimmed by 1 base and 5 bases, with 17 bases remaining between them. The CDR3 totals 16 residues. Germline CDR1 is SGHTA and CDR2 is FQGNSA.

J is TRBJ1-4 and V is TRBV25-1; D possibly corresponds to TRBD1 (5 bases). Trimming removed 6 bases at V and 4 bases at J, with 15 bases between. The CDR3 extends over 15 amino acids. Germline CDR1 MGHDK, CDR2 SYGVNS. CDR3 bases: TGTGCCAGCAGCCAAGTGACAGCTATTAATGAAAAACTGTTTTTT. Protein: CASSQVTAINEKLFF.

In its sample, this clonotype was seen once. The V call is TRBV15, the J call TRBJ1-2; tentative D call: TRBD1 (6 bases). Trimming removed 0 bases from V and 5 bases from J, with 19 bases in between. The CDR3 runs to 17 residues. Germline CDR1 LNHNV, CDR2 YYDKDF (reference sequence). The CDR3 DNA reads as TGTGCCACCAGCAGAGATCGGGCTAGCGGGGGGGCGTATGGCTACACCTTC. Protein sequence: CATSRDRASGGAYGYTF.

Regarding this clonotype: A clone one base away is much larger, so this may be a read error. The CDR3 sequence: CAISVGSGYTF. In DNA, the CDR3 is TGTGCCATCAGTGTGGGCAGCGGCTACACCTTC. This chain uses TRBV10-3 with TRBJ1-2; D unresolved. Deletions cut 4 bases from V and 8 bases from J, with 8 bases between. The length of the CDR3 is 11 residues. The V gene's germline CDR1 is ENHRY and CDR2 SYGVKD.

V and J are TRBV20-1 and TRBJ2-7, with a possible D match to TRBD2 (6 bases). V was cut by 0 bases and J by 3 bases, with 15 bases left in between. The CDR3 is 15 residues long. The V gene's germline CDR1 is DFQATT and CDR2 SNEGSKA (reference sequence). CDR3 residues: CSARDRGDSIYEQYV. In DNA form, the CDR3 reads TGCAGTGCTAGAGATCGAGGGGACTCAATCTACGAGCAGTACGTC.

The chain uses TRBV10-3 and TRBJ2-6, with D possibly matching TRBD1 (6 bases). This CDR3 has 17 amino acids. V was shortened by 4 bases and J by 0 bases, with 13 bases between the two germline ends. Germline V lookup: CDR1 ENHRY, CDR2 SYGVKD. The CDR3 sequence is CAISAGTSISGANVLTF. For the CDR3, the DNA is TGTGCCATCAGTGCTGGGACATCGATCTCTGGGGCCAACGTCCTGACTTTC.

This chain uses TRBV7-2 with TRBJ1-1; a weak D match, TRBD1 (5 bases). Trimming stripped 5 bases from V and 8 bases from J, with 15 bases between. The CDR3 runs 13 residues. The germline V gene encodes CDR1 SGHTA and CDR2 FQGNSA. The CDR3 here is CASSQGDLGEAFF. CDR3 DNA: TGTGCCAGCAGCCAAGGGGACCTGGGGGAAGCTTTCTTT.

This clonotype has just a few counts. This chain uses TRBV24-1 with TRBJ1-5; TRBD1 aligns across 7 bases. The CDR3 is 15 amino acids. V shed 4 bases, J shed 5 bases, and the junction held 7 bases outside the gene matches. The germline CDR1 and CDR2 sequences are KGHDR and SFDVKD. CDR3: CATSDPGRGHQPQHF. The CDR3 region has the DNA TGTGCCACCAGTGACCCAGGGAGGGGGCATCAGCCCCAGCATTTT.